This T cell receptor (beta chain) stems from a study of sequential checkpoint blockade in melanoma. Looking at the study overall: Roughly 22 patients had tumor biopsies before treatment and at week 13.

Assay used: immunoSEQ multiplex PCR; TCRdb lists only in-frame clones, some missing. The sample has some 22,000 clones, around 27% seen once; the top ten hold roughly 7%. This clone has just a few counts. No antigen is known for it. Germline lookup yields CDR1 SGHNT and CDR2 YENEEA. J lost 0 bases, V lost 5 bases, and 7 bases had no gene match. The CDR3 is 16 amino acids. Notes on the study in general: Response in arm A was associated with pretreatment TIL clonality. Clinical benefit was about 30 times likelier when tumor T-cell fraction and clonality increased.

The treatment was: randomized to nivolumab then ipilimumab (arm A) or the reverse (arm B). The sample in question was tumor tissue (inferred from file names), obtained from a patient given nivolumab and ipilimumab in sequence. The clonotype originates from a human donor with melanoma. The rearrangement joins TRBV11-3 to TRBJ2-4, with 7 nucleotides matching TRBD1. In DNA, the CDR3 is TGTGCCAGCAGCCTCCCGGACAGGCTAGCCAAAAACATTCAGTACTTC. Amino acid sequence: CASSLPDRLAKNIQYF.